This entry concerns a single T cell receptor (beta chain). Its antigen is not identified. TCRdb re-called the RT-PCR reads with MiXCR, one entry per CDR3 protein. The sample has around 190,000 distinct CDR3 sequences, 13% to 15% seen once; the top ten hold 26%. Per germline, CDR1 LNHNV and CDR2 YYDKDF (reference sequence). The CDR3 is made up of 15 amino acids. The V and J ends lost 6 bases and 0 bases respectively, with 12 bases between them. This record comes from a study of response to subunit inactivated influenza vaccine. Findings and caveats of the study: It was suggested by the authors that few new T cells are recruited by each seasonal influenza vaccination.

V is TRBV15 and J is TRBJ1-5; tentative D call: TRBD1 (5 bases). This sequence was found in a man aged 50 or older who received an inactivated influenza vaccine. The source was CD8+ T cells sorted from PBMCs, collected around 5 days after vaccination. CDR3 loop: CATRGDRPSNQPQHF. The CDR3 DNA is TGTGCCACCAGGGGAGACAGACCTAGCAATCAGCCCCAGCATTTT.